The T cell receptor beta chain described here comes from a study of cytomegalovirus exposure and HLA in healthy donors. Study context: T cells numbering about 180 million yielded around 120 million unique TCR beta sequences in an earlier analysis.

Study findings and constraints: As a later analysis revealed, most CMV-associated TCR beta chains appeared HLA-restricted. Productive rates of about 90% or about 30% were seen for most TCR beta V segments in an earlier analysis.

Losses at the gene ends were 10 bases for V and 5 bases for J; bases not matched to a gene: 10. Per the germline V gene, CDR1 is SNHLY and CDR2 is FYNNEI. This CDR3 has 15 residues. This clone was picked up one time. Its antigen remains unknown. Both 60 Vbeta primers and 13 Jbeta primers went into the PCR. The assay was immunoSEQ multiplex PCR, and TCRdb's table has in-frame clones only and misses some. The sample contains under 130,000 clones, more than 60% of which appear only once. The TCR comes from a woman aged 40 to 50 in good health and CMV-seropositive. Sequenced material: PBMCs. V is TRBV2 and J is TRBJ2-7; TRBD2 matches 14 bases. The CDR3 bases are TGTGCCATTCCGGGACTAGCGGGAGTCCCCAACGAGCAGTACTTC. Translating it yields CAIPGLAGVPNEQYF. The full variable domain, rest sourced from reference TRBV2 and TRBJ2-7, is EPEVTQTPSHQVTQMGQEVILRCVPISNHLYFYWYRQILGQKVEFLVSFYNNEISEKSEIFDDQFSVERPDGSNFTLKIRSTKLEDSAMYFCAIPGLAGVPNEQYFGPGTRLTVT.